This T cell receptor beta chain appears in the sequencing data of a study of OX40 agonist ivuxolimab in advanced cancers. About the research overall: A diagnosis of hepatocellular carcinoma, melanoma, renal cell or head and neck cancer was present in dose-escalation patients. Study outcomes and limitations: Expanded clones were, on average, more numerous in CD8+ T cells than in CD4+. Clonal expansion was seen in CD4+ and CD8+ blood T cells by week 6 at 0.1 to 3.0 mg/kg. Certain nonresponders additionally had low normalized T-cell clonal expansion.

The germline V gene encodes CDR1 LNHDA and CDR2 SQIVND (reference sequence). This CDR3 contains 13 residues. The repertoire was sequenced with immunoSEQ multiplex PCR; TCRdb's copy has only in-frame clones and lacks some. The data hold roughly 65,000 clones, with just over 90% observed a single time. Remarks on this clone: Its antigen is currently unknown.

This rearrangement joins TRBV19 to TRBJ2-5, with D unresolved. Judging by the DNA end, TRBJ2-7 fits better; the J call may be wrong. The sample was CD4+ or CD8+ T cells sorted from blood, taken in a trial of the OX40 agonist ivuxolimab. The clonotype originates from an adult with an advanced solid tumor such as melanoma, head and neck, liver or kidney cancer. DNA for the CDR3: TGTGCCAGTAGTATGGAAGTCTCCTACGAGCAGTACTTC. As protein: CASSMEVSYEQYF.